The clone carrying this T cell receptor (beta chain) occurred many times. Its target is not known. This entry belongs to a study of early T cells in non-severe SARS-CoV-2 infection. Overall study context: Bulk RNA from unsorted whole blood was sequenced; chains were unpaired. Study outcomes and limitations: VDJdb-based annotation leaned toward anti-spike CD8 responses and missed private and CD4 specificities.

V was cut by 0 bases and J by 8 bases, with 16 bases left in between. In germline, CDR1 is SGHVS, CDR2 FQNEAQ. There are 15 residues in the CDR3. Each single cDNA molecule received a unique molecular identifier. TCRdb recomputed calls from the 5' RACE reads with MiXCR, one row per CDR3 protein. The data contain tens of thousands of distinct CDR3 sequences, approximately 8% of them singletons. This TCR came from an adult who was a healthcare worker with PCR-confirmed SARS-CoV-2 infection or an uninfected control (not recorded which). The sample in question was whole blood, obtained at baseline. The chain employs TRBV7-8 and TRBJ1-2, with D perhaps matching TRBD1 (5 bases). The CDR3 loop is CASSLALDRTIGYTF. In DNA, the CDR3 is TGTGCCAGCAGCTTAGCGCTAGACCGGACAATCGGCTACACCTTC.